This T cell receptor (beta chain) was sequenced for a study of blood T cell repertoires in COVID-19. Study overall: The United States, Italy and Spain provided the acute and convalescent COVID-19 samples. PBMCs, B-cell-depleted T cells, or T cells were the source of the cDNA or gDNA that made up the material.

The length of the CDR3 is 16 residues. With 0 bases removed from V and 2 bases from J, the gap between germline ends came to 11 bases. From germline, CDR1 is LGHNA and CDR2 YSLEER. Original processing notes: For nucleated cells, counts were estimated from reference gene primer amplification. Produced via immunoSEQ multiplex PCR; TCRdb's table is partial and in-frame only. Clone size and V and J calls were adopted from that table, with D and trimming inferred from the DNA. The repertoire holds about 220,000 clones, with about 86% as singletons. This sequence joins TRBV4-3 and TRBJ2-1, with D possibly being TRBD2 (5 bases). Sequenced material: peripheral blood. The sequence came from a woman aged 55-70 years with acute or convalescent COVID-19. The CDR3 DNA reads as TGCGCCAGCAGCCAAGAACCCCGGGGAACCTACAATGAGCAGTTCTTC. This translates into CASSQEPRGTYNEQFF.